This T cell receptor (beta chain) appears in the sequencing data of a study of T cell repertoires in ileal Crohn's disease. Study observations and caveats: Clonal expansions were more frequent in active smokers than non-smokers at surgery.

CDR1 and CDR2 (germline): GTSNPN, SVGIG (reference sequence). V lost 0 bases to trimming and J lost 1 base, with 6 bases between them. This CDR3 spans 13 amino acids. About 490 nanograms of biopsy DNA per sample underwent TCRB immunosequencing. Generated by immunoSEQ multiplex PCR, the TCRdb table keeps only in-frame clones and is missing some. The sample records roughly 13,000 clones, around four fifths being singletons. In the case of this clone: Its matching antigen is unknown.

The sequenced sample was ileal tissue. The TCR was taken from an adult with Crohn's disease. The chain carries TRBV30 and TRBJ1-1; D uncertain. The CDR3 nucleotides are TGTGCCTGGAGTGTAATCCAGAACACTGAAGCTTTCTTT. The encoded protein is CAWSVIQNTEAFF.